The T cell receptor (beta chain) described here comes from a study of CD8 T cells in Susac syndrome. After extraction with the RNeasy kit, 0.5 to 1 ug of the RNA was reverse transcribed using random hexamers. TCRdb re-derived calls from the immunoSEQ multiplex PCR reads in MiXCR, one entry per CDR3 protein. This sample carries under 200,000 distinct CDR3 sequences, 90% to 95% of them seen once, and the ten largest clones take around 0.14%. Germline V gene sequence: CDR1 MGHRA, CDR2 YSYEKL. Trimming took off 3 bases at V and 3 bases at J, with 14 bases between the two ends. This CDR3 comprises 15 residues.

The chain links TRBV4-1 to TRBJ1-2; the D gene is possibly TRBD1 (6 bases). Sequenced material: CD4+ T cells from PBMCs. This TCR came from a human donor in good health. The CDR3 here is CASSHGRDTDYGYTF. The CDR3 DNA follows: TGCGCCAGCAGCCATGGGCGGGACACCGACTATGGCTACACCTTC.